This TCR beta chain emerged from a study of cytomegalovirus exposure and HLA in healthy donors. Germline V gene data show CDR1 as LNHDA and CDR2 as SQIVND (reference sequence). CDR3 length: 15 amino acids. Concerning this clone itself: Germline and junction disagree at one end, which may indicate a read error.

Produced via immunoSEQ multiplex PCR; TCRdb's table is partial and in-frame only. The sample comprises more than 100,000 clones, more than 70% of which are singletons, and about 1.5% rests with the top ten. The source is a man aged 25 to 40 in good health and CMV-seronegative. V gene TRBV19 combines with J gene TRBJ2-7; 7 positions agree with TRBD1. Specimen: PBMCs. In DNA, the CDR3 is TGTGCCAGTAGGATAGGACAGGCCAGCTCCTACGAGCAGTACTTC. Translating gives CASRIGQASSYEQYF.